A selection of T cell receptor beta chains follows, all from one sample in a study of OX40 agonist ivuxolimab in advanced cancers. The data were produced by immunoSEQ multiplex PCR, yet TCRdb's version contains in-frame clones alone and is incomplete. The sample has tens of thousands of clones; 89% are singletons. The source was CD4+ or CD8+ T cells sorted from blood, collected in a trial of the OX40 agonist ivuxolimab. Every receptor here comes from an adult with an advanced solid tumor such as melanoma, head and neck, liver or kidney cancer. Each CDR3 is given with its conserved first and last residue. A D gene is named only where the DNA matches it firmly. Size tells how often a clone was seen (once, few, many) or the class of an expanded clone, and some rows leave it out.

D	V	J	size	length	DNA	CDR3
-	TRBV9	TRBJ2-7	-	14	TGTGCCAGCAGCCCAATGGGAAATTCCTACGAGCAGTACTTC	CASSPMGNSYEQYF
-	TRBV6-6	TRBJ2-2	once	16	TGTGCCAGCAGTTACAGAGGGGGGAGGAACACCGGGGAGCTGTTTTTT	CASSYRGGRNTGELFF
-	TRBV5-1	TRBJ2-3	-	14	TGCGCCAGCAACTTAGGACTCCCCACAGATACGCAGTATTTT	CASNLGLPTDTQYF
TRBD2	TRBV27	TRBJ2-7	-	16	TGTGCCAGCAGTTATCAACTAGCGGGAGGGCCAAACGAGCAGTACTTC	CASSYQLAGGPNEQYF
TRBD1	TRBV7-9	TRBJ2-7	once	15	TGTGCCAGCAGCTTAAGCACAGGGGGCCACTACGAGCAGTACTTC	CASSLSTGGHYEQYF
-	TRBV6-1	TRBJ1-5	-	15	TGTGCCAGCAGTGAAAACGGGGGGACCCCGGCGTCCCAGCATTTT	CASSENGGTPASQHF
TRBD1	TRBV7-9	TRBJ1-2	-	18	TGTGCCAGCAGCCCCCGGGACAGGGTGGAGAGATCCCCCTATGGCTACACCTTC	CASSPRDRVERSPYGYTF
-	TRBV13	TRBJ2-6	-	13	TGTGCCAGCAGCCTGGCTGGGGCCAACGTCCTGACTTTC	CASSLAGANVLTF
-	TRBV28	TRBJ1-1	once	13	TGTGCCAGCAGTTTACCGTCCAAGACTGAAGCTTTCTTT	CASSLPSKTEAFF
TRBD1	TRBV5-1	TRBJ2-1	-	13	TGCGCCAGCAGAGGGGGCAGCTACAATGAGCAGTTCTTC	CASRGGSYNEQFF
-	TRBV27	TRBJ1-4	-	14	TGTGCCAGCAGTTTAAGGGCGCCCGGTGAAAAACTGTTTTTT	CASSLRAPGEKLFF
-	TRBV5-1	TRBJ1-1	-	13	TGCGCCAGCAGTCAGGATTGGAACACTGAAGCTTTCTTT	CASSQDWNTEAFF
-	TRBV27	TRBJ1-1	-	14	TGTGCCAGCAGCGAAAGGCGCCGGGGCACTGAAGCTTTCTTT	CASSERRRGTEAFF
-	TRBV13	TRBJ2-7	-	11	TGTGCCAGCAGCTTAGCAAGCGAGCAGTACTTC	CASSLASEQYF
TRBD2	TRBV27	TRBJ2-5	-	17	TGTGCCAGCAGTTTAGACGTAGCGGGAGGGCCGCAAGAGACCCAGTACTTC	CASSLDVAGGPQETQYF
-	TRBV11-2	TRBJ1-2	-	15	TGTGCCAGCAGCTTAGGAGGGGAATCGGGCTATGGCTACACCTTC	CASSLGGESGYGYTF
-	TRBV28	TRBJ2-1	-	17	TGTGCCAGCAGTTTGAGTATACAGGACTTTATCTACAATGAGCAGTTCTTC	CASSLSIQDFIYNEQFF
-	TRBV27	TRBJ2-1	-	14	TGTGCCAGCAGTCAGGGCTCTGCCTACAATGAGCAGTTCTTC	CASSQGSAYNEQFF
-	TRBV19	TRBJ1-1	few	14	TGTGCCAGTAGTGGGTGGTCGGGGGACACTGAAGCTTTCTTT	CASSGWSGDTEAFF
-	TRBV28	TRBJ2-2	-	14	TGTGCCAGCAGTCTGCGACCGGGCACCGGGGAGCTGTTTTTT	CASSLRPGTGELFF
TRBD2	TRBV9	TRBJ2-3	once	15	TGTGCCAGCAGCGAACTAGCGGGGAGCACAGATACGCAGTATTTT	CASSELAGSTDTQYF
TRBD2	TRBV4-2	TRBJ2-7	-	17	TGTGCCAGCAGCCAAGTACTAGCGGGGGACCAGCCCTACGAGCAGTACTTC	CASSQVLAGDQPYEQYF